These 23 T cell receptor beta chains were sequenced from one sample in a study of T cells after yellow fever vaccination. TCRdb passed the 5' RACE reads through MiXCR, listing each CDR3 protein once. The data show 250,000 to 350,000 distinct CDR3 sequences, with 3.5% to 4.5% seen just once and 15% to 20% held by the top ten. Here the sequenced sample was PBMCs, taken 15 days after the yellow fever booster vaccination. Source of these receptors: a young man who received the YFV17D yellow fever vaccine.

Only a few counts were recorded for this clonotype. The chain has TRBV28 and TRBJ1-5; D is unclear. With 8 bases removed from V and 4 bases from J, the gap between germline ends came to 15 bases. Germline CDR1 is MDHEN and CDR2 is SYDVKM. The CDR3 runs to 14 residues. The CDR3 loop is CASRRVTGNQPQHF. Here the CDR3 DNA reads TGTGCCAGCCGAAGAGTGACGGGGAATCAGCCCCAGCATTTT.

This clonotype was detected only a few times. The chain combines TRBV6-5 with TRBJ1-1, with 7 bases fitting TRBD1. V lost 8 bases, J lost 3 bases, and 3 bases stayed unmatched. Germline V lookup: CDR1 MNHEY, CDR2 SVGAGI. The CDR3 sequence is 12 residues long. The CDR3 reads CASRQGYTEAFF. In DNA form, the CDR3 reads TGTGCCAGCCGACAGGGCTACACTGAAGCTTTCTTT.

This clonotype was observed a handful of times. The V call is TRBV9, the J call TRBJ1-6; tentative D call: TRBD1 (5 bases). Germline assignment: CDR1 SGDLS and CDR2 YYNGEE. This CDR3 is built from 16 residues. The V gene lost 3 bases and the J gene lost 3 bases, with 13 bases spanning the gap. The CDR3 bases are TGTGCCAGCAGCGAGGGGTCGGGCGTCTATAATTCACCCCTCCACTTT. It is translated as CASSEGSGVYNSPLHF.

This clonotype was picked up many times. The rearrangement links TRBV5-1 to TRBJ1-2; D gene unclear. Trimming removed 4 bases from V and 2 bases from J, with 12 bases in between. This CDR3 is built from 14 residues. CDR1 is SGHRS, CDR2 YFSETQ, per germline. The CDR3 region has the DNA TGCGCCAGCAGCCTGTGGACGGAGAACTATGGCTACACCTTC. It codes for CASSLWTENYGYTF.

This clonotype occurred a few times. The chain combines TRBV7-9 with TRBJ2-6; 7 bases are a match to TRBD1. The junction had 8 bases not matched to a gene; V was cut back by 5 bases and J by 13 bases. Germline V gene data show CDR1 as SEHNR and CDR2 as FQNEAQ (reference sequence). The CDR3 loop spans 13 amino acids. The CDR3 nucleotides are TGTGCCAGCAGCCCGGGACAGTTCGAGGTCCTGACTTTC. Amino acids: CASSPGQFEVLTF.

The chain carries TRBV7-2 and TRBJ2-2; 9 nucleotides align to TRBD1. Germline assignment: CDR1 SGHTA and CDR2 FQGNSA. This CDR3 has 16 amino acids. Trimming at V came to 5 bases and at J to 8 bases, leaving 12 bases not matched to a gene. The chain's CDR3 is CASSPRDRAPSGELFF. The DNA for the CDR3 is TGTGCCAGCAGCCCCCGGGACAGGGCTCCCTCTGGGGAGCTGTTTTTT.

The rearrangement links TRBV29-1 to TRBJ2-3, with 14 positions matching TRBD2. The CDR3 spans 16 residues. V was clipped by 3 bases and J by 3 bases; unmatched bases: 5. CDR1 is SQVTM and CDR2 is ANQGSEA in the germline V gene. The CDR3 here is CSVERLAGGPTDTQYF. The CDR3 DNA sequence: TGCAGCGTTGAGAGACTAGCGGGGGGGCCGACAGATACGCAGTATTTT.

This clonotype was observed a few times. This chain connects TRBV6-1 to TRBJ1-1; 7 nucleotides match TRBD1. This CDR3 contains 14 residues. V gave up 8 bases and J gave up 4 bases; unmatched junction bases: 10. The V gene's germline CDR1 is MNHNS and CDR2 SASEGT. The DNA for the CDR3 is TGTGCCAGCCTTGTGGAGGGGGCGGCCACTGAAGCTTTCTTT. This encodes CASLVEGAATEAFF.

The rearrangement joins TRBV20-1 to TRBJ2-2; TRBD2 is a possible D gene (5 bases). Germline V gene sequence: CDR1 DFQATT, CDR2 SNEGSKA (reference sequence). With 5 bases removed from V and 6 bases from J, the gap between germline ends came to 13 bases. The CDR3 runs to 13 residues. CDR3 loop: CSARLGRAGELFF. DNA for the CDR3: TGCAGTGCTCGACTCGGGCGGGCCGGGGAGCTGTTTTTT.

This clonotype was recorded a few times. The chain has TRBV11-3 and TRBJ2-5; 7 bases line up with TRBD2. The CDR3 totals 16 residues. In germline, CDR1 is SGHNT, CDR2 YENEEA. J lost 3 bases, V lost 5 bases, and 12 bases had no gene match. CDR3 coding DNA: TGTGCCAGCAGCCCGGGTGCGGGGGACGGGGAAGAGACCCAGTACTTC. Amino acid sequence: CASSPGAGDGEETQYF.

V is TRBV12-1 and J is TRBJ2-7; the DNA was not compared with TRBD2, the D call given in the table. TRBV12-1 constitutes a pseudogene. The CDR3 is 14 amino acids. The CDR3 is CASSFSGGRYEQYV. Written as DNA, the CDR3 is TGTGCCAGCAGCTTTAGCGGGGGGAGGTACGAGCAGTACGTC.

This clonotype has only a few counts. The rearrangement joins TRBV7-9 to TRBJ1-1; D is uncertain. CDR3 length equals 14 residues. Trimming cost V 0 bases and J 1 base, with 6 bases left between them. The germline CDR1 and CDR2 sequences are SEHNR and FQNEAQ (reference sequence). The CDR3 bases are TGTGCCAGCAGCTTAGCTATGGCGAACACTGAAGCTTTCTTT. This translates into CASSLAMANTEAFF.

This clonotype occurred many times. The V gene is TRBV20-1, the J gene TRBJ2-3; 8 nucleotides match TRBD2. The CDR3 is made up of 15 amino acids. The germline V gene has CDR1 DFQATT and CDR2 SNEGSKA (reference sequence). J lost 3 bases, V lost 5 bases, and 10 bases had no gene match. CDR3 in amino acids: CSAVPGTRGTDTQYF. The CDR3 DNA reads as TGCAGTGCTGTCCCCGGGACTAGGGGAACAGATACGCAGTATTTT.

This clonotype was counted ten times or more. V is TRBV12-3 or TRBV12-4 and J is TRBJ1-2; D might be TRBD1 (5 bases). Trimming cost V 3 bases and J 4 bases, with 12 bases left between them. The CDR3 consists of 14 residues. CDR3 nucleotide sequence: TGTGCCAGCAGTTTCCGGGGCGGCTTCTATGGCTACACCTTC. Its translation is CASSFRGGFYGYTF.

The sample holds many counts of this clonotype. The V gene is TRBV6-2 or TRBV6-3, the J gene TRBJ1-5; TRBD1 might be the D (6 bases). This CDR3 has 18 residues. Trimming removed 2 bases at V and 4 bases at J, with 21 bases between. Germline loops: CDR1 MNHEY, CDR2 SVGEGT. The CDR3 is CASSYRGYGTRQNQPQHF. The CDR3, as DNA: TGTGCCAGCAGTTACAGAGGGTACGGGACAAGGCAAAATCAGCCCCAGCATTTT.

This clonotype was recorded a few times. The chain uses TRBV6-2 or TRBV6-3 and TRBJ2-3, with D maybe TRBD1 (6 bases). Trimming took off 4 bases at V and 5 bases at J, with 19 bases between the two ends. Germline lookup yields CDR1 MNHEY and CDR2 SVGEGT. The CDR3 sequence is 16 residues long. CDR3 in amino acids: CASSSLRLWGQDTQYF. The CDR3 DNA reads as TGTGCCAGCAGTTCCCTCCGTTTGTGGGGGCAAGATACGCAGTATTTT.

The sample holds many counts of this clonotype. The CDR3 loop reads CASSPNLRDGYTF. CDR3 nucleotides: TGCGCCAGCAGCCCCAACCTTCGGGATGGCTACACCTTC. The chain combines TRBV4-3 with TRBJ1-2, with D hard to call. The CDR3 contains 13 residues. Germline CDR1 and CDR2: LGHNA and YSLEER. With 4 bases removed from V and 6 bases from J, the gap between germline ends came to 12 bases.

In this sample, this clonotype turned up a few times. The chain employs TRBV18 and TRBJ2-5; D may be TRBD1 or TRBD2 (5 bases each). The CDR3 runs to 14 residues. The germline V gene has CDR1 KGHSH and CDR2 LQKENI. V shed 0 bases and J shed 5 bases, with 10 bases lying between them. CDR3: CASSPPGTRETQYF. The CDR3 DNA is TGTGCCAGCTCACCACCAGGGACGCGGGAGACCCAGTACTTC.

The CDR3 is CASSFLPWALGNTGELFF. The DNA for the CDR3 is TGTGCCAGTAGTTTCCTGCCTTGGGCTCTTGGGAACACCGGGGAGCTGTTTTTT. This chain links TRBV19 with TRBJ2-2; D not resolved. Germline-derived CDR1 and CDR2 are LNHDA and SQIVND (reference sequence). There are 18 residues in the CDR3. Trimming pared 5 bases from V and 1 base from J, leaving 20 bases between. Based on the CDR3 plus reference TRBV19 and TRBJ2-2, the full variable domain is DGGITQSPKYLFRKEGQNVTLSCEQNLNHDAMYWYRQDPGQGLRLIYYSQIVNDFQKGDIAEGYSVSREKKESFPLTVTSAQKNPTAFYLCASSFLPWALGNTGELFFGEGSRLTVL.

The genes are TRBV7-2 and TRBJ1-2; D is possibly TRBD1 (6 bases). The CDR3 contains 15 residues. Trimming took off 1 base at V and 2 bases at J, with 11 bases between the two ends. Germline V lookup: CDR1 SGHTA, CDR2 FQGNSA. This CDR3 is CASSLGGPINYGYTF. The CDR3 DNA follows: TGTGCCAGCAGCTTAGGGGGGCCGATCAACTATGGCTACACCTTC.

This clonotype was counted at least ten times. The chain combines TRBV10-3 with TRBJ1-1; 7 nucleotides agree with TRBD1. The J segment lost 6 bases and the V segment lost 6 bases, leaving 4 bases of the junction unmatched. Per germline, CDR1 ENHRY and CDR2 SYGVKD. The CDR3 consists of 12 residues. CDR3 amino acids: CAISGDRSEAFF. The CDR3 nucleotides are TGTGCCATCAGCGGGGACAGATCTGAAGCTTTCTTT.

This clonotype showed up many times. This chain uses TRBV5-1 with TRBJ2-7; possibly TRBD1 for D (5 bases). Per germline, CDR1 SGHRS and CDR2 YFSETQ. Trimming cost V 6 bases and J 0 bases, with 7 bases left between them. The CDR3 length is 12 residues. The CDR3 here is CASIGDSYEQYF. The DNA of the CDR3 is TGCGCCAGCATAGGGGACTCCTACGAGCAGTACTTC.

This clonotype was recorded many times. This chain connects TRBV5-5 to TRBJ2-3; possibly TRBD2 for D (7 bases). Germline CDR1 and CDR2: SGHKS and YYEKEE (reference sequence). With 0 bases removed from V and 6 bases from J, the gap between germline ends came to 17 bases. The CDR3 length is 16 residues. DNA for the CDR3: TGTGCCAGCAGCTTGGCCGAGGGGGGGCATTTGGATACGCAGTATTTT. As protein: CASSLAEGGHLDTQYF.